The T cell receptor (beta chain) described here comes from a study of blood T cell repertoires in COVID-19. On the study more broadly: Whether acute or convalescent, the COVID-19 samples came from the United States, Italy and Spain. The cDNA or gDNA used as material had been derived from T cells, B-cell-depleted T cells, or PBMCs.

The CDR3 has 15 residues. Germline V lookup: CDR1 MGHDK, CDR2 SYGVNS. V lost 5 bases to trimming and J lost 4 bases; unmatched junction nucleotides: 4. Original processing methods: The assay estimated nucleated cells by amplifying reference gene primers. Clones were read by immunoSEQ multiplex PCR, and TCRdb kept only the in-frame ones, dropping some. V and J calls and clone size follow that table, whereas D and trimming were derived from the DNA. The table records more than 100,000 clones, around 88% of them present only once. Source material: peripheral blood. The V and J genes are TRBV25-1 and TRBJ2-3, with 12 positions matching TRBD2. The receptor comes from a human donor in a cohort sampled during active COVID-19. The chain's CDR3 is CASSPASGGADTQYF. The CDR3 nucleotides read TGTGCCAGCAGTCCAGCTAGCGGGGGGGCAGATACGCAGTATTTT.